The 10 T cell receptor beta chains given below trace back to one sample, sequenced in a study of T cell repertoires in cytomegalovirus infection. One entry per CDR3 protein, called by TCRdb with MiXCR from the reads. The table has a few hundred thousand distinct CDR3 sequences, 15% to 20% seen once. Sequencing input: PBMCs. The origin of the receptors is a human donor in good health (CMV status not recorded). Some clones in this sample may be carry-over from other donors' samples.

V and J are TRBV9 and TRBJ1-1; unclear D gene. Trimming stripped 0 bases from V and 3 bases from J, with 15 bases between. Germline CDR1 and CDR2: SGDLS and YYNGEE. This CDR3 comprises 16 residues. The CDR3 region is CASSVGGLLSHTEAFF. DNA of the CDR3: TGTGCCAGCAGCGTAGGTGGACTACTTTCTCACACTGAAGCTTTCTTT. Together with reference TRBV9 and TRBJ1-1, the CDR3 gives the full variable domain: DSGVTQTPKHLITATGQRVTLRCSPRSGDLSVYWYQQSLDQGLQFLIQYYNGEERAKGNILERFSAQQFPDLHSELNLSSLELGDSALYFCASSVGGLLSHTEAFFGQGTRLTVV.

This clonotype was counted many times. This chain links TRBV7-9 with TRBJ2-7; TRBD2 matches 11 bases. CDR1 and CDR2 (germline): SEHNR, FQNEAQ (reference sequence). CDR3 length equals 19 residues. J gave up 0 bases and V 5 bases, and 15 bases lay outside the gene matches. The CDR3 sequence: CASSDKQDRLAGSSYEQYF. For the CDR3, the DNA is TGTGCCAGCAGCGATAAACAAGATAGACTAGCGGGAAGCTCCTACGAGCAGTACTTC.

This clonotype was detected only a few times. The rearrangement uses TRBV7-2 and TRBJ2-1, with 7 bases aligning to TRBD2. Looked up from germline, CDR1 is SGHTA and CDR2 is FQGNSA. CDR3 length: 14 residues. V shed 5 bases, J shed 10 bases, and the junction held 11 bases outside the gene matches. The CDR3: CASSRGGGGREQFF. The CDR3 bases are TGTGCCAGCAGCCGTGGGGGGGGGGGAAGGGAGCAGTTCTTC.

This chain uses TRBV6-8 with TRBJ2-3; TRBD2 is a possible D gene (6 bases). The V end was cut by 6 bases, the J end by 10 bases, with 17 bases between. This CDR3 is built from 13 residues. Germline V CDR1 and CDR2: MNHGY, SAAAGT. The CDR3 bases are TGTGCCAGCAGGGCCGGGACTCCAGAGGCGCAGTATTTT. Its translation is CASRAGTPEAQYF.

Ten or more counts support this clonotype. The rearrangement uses TRBV19 and TRBJ1-2; tentative D call: TRBD1 (5 bases). Germline assignment: CDR1 LNHDA and CDR2 SQIVND (reference sequence). Trimming cost V 3 bases and J 2 bases, with 13 bases left between them. The CDR3 loop spans 15 amino acids. As DNA, the CDR3 is TGTGCCAGTAGTATTAGAAGGGGCATCAACTATGGCTACACCTTC. Protein: CASSIRRGINYGYTF. Full variable domain (missing parts from reference TRBV19 and TRBJ1-2): DGGITQSPKYLFRKEGQNVTLSCEQNLNHDAMYWYRQDPGQGLRLIYYSQIVNDFQKGDIAEGYSVSREKKESFPLTVTSAQKNPTAFYLCASSIRRGINYGYTFGSGTRLTVV.

A few counts support this clonotype. This sequence joins TRBV29-1 and TRBJ2-7, with 7 bases matching TRBD1. The CDR3 length is 13 residues. Trimming cost V 6 bases and J 2 bases; bases outside gene matches: 7. Germline loops: CDR1 SQVTM, CDR2 ANQGSEA. The CDR3 here is CSVTGTVTYEQYF. The CDR3 region has the DNA TGCAGCGTCACCGGGACAGTAACCTACGAGCAGTACTTC.

There are many counts of this clonotype. This chain uses TRBV7-2 with TRBJ2-7; TRBD1 aligns across 7 bases. Germline-derived CDR1 and CDR2 are SGHTA and FQGNSA. V shed 2 bases and J 3 bases; nucleotides not matched to a gene: 7. The CDR3 runs 15 residues. The CDR3 DNA sequence: TGTGCCAGCAGCTTACTTGTGGGACAGCTCTACGAGCAGTACTTC. It yields the protein CASSLLVGQLYEQYF.

In its sample, this clonotype was seen a few times. J is TRBJ2-2 and V is TRBV12-3 or TRBV12-4; 7 bases are shared with TRBD1. The CDR3 is 16 residues long. J lost 4 bases, V lost 5 bases, and 10 bases had no gene match. The CDR3 sequence: CASSHRDSPPTGELFF. CDR3 DNA: TGTGCCAGCAGTCACCGGGACAGTCCCCCCACCGGGGAGCTGTTTTTT.

This clonotype was counted ten times or more. The V gene is TRBV7-8, the J gene TRBJ2-1, with 7 bases lining up with TRBD2. Germline values: CDR1 SGHVS, CDR2 FQNEAQ. With V trimmed by 3 bases and J by 7 bases, 12 bases remained unmatched. The CDR3 has 16 residues. CDR3 DNA sequence: TGTGCCAGCAGCTTTCGGTGGAGCGGGGACTGGAATGAGCAGTTCTTC. Translated: CASSFRWSGDWNEQFF.

This clonotype was seen ten or more times. The gene calls are TRBV6-6 and TRBJ1-1; 9 nucleotides align to TRBD1. The trim removed 4 bases at V and 4 bases at J, leaving 7 bases unmatched. The germline V gene has CDR1 MNHNY and CDR2 SVGAGI (reference sequence). The CDR3 runs to 15 residues. The DNA for the CDR3 is TGTGCCAGCAGTTGGGGACAGGGAGAGGTCACTGAAGCTTTCTTT. This translates into CASSWGQGEVTEAFF.